The clone carrying this T cell receptor beta chain was seen ten or more times. Its antigen is not known. This sample is part of a study of T-cell memory formation after mild COVID-19. General study results and limits: Confirmation of SARS-CoV-2 specificity was lacking for second-wave clones peaking day 37. Among contracting clones, CD4+ were mainly CM/EM and CD8+ enriched in EMRA.

In germline, CDR1 is SGHTA, CDR2 FQGNSA. The CDR3 contains 16 residues. Trimming removed 4 bases from V and 2 bases from J; junction bases left unmatched: 3. TCRdb reprocessed the 5' RACE reads via MiXCR and lists one record per CDR3 protein. Among 350,000 or so distinct CDR3 sequences listed, around 20% were seen once. The clonotype was recovered from an adult woman who had mild COVID-19 (a few samples of this study predate the infection). Cell type and time point are not known. Sequenced input: PBMCs or a T cell subset sorted from them (not recorded which). The chain has TRBV7-2 and TRBJ2-1; TRBD2 matches 12 bases. In DNA, the CDR3 is TGTGCCAGCAGCTCTAGACTAGCGGGGGCCTACAATGAGCAGTTCTTC. Protein sequence: CASSSRLAGAYNEQFF. Looking up the rest from reference TRBV7-2 and TRBJ2-1 gives the full variable domain: GAGVSQSPSNKVTEKGKDVELRCDPISGHTALYWYRQSLGQGLEFLIYFQGNSAPDKSGLPSDRFSAERTGGSVSTLTIQRTQQEDSAVYLCASSSRLAGAYNEQFFGPGTRLTVL.